These T cell receptor beta chains were read from a single sample in a study of blood T cells in healthy people across ages. One entry per CDR3 protein, called by TCRdb with MiXCR from the 5' RACE reads. Here the sample spans 600,000 to 1,000,000 distinct CDR3 sequences, about 25% being singletons. These sequences were also reported in another study, on T cells of mothers and their children.

The sample was blood. These TCRs come from a boy younger than 18 in good health. The CDR3 runs from the conserved cysteine through the conserved F or W. The order of the fields is J gene, clone size, V gene, D gene, CDR3 length, CDR3 DNA, CDR3 protein. A D gene is named only where the DNA matches it firmly. Expanded clones get a size class; other rows say once, few or many, or leave the size out.

j_call: TRBJ1-1
clone_size: NA
v_call: TRBV4-1
d_call: TRBD1
cdr3_length: 14
cdr3_nt: TGCGCCAGCAGCCACCCCGGACAGGGCCCTGAAGCTTTCTTT
cdr3_aa: CASSHPGQGPEAFF

j_call: TRBJ1-5
clone_size: NA
v_call: TRBV10-3
d_call: NA
cdr3_length: 14
cdr3_nt: TGTGCCATCAGTGAGACAGGGTCTGGTCAGCCCCAGCATTTT
cdr3_aa: CAISETGSGQPQHF

j_call: TRBJ2-3
clone_size: NA
v_call: TRBV12-3/TRBV12-4
d_call: TRBD2
cdr3_length: 16
cdr3_nt: TGTGCCACTTCGGATCGTAGCAGCGGGGGGGCCGATACGCAGTATTTT
cdr3_aa: CATSDRSSGGADTQYF

j_call: TRBJ2-3
clone_size: NA
v_call: TRBV20-1
d_call: TRBD2
cdr3_length: 15
cdr3_nt: TGCAGTGCTAGAGTCGCCGGCGGGAGCCCAGATACGCAGTATTTT
cdr3_aa: CSARVAGGSPDTQYF

j_call: TRBJ1-2
clone_size: NA
v_call: TRBV29-1
d_call: TRBD1
cdr3_length: 13
cdr3_nt: TGCAGCGTTGAGGGACAGGGATTTAATGGCTACACCTTC
cdr3_aa: CSVEGQGFNGYTF

j_call: TRBJ2-5
clone_size: NA
v_call: TRBV29-1
d_call: NA
cdr3_length: 15
cdr3_nt: TGCAGCGTGGGGACCACCGGGGGCCGGGTGGAGACCCAGTACTTC
cdr3_aa: CSVGTTGGRVETQYF

j_call: TRBJ2-5
clone_size: NA
v_call: TRBV20-1
d_call: NA
cdr3_length: 16
cdr3_nt: TGCAGTGCTAAACGGAACAGGGGAGGGGGTCAAGAGACCCAGTACTTC
cdr3_aa: CSAKRNRGGGQETQYF

j_call: TRBJ2-3
clone_size: few
v_call: TRBV20-1
d_call: NA
cdr3_length: 15
cdr3_nt: TGCAGTGCTGGAGCGAGGGGGGGACGCACAGATACGCAGTATTTT
cdr3_aa: CSAGARGGRTDTQYF

j_call: TRBJ2-4
clone_size: few
v_call: TRBV2
d_call: NA
cdr3_length: 12
cdr3_nt: TGTGCCAGCGGAGAGCTTGCAAACATTCAGTACTTC
cdr3_aa: CASGELANIQYF

j_call: TRBJ1-2
clone_size: NA
v_call: TRBV27
d_call: TRBD1
cdr3_length: 14
cdr3_nt: TGTGCCAGCTGTTTGATCGGGACAGGGCATGGCTACACCTTC
cdr3_aa: CASCLIGTGHGYTF

j_call: TRBJ1-4
clone_size: many
v_call: TRBV24-1
d_call: TRBD1
cdr3_length: 13
cdr3_nt: TGTGCCACCAGTGATCCCACAGGGGCAAAACTGTTTTTT
cdr3_aa: CATSDPTGAKLFF

j_call: TRBJ2-5
clone_size: NA
v_call: TRBV12-3/TRBV12-4
d_call: TRBD1
cdr3_length: 11
cdr3_nt: TGTGCCAGCAGCAGTACAGGGGAAAAGTTCTTC
cdr3_aa: CASSSTGEKFF

j_call: TRBJ2-1
clone_size: NA
v_call: TRBV6-1
d_call: NA
cdr3_length: 14
cdr3_nt: TGTGCCAGCAGTGAAGTTCGACAGTCTAATGAGCAGTTCTTC
cdr3_aa: CASSEVRQSNEQFF

j_call: TRBJ2-5
clone_size: few
v_call: TRBV6-1
d_call: TRBD2
cdr3_length: 16
cdr3_nt: TGTGCCAGCAGTAAAGCGGGAGGGCCGAAATCAGAGACCCAGTACTTC
cdr3_aa: CASSKAGGPKSETQYF

j_call: TRBJ2-1
clone_size: NA
v_call: TRBV24-1
d_call: NA
cdr3_length: 18
cdr3_nt: TGTGCCACCAGTCCTAGCGAGTACCAACCTAGCTCCTACAATGAGCAGTTCTTC
cdr3_aa: CATSPSEYQPSSYNEQFF

j_call: TRBJ2-3
clone_size: few
v_call: TRBV20-1
d_call: TRBD2
cdr3_length: 16
cdr3_nt: TGCAGTGCTTCCCTCGGGCGGGGGTCTGACACAGATACGCAGTATTTT
cdr3_aa: CSASLGRGSDTDTQYF

j_call: TRBJ1-2
clone_size: NA
v_call: TRBV12-3/TRBV12-4
d_call: NA
cdr3_length: 13
cdr3_nt: TGTGCCAGCACCACCCTTTTGGCGCAGGGCTACACCTTC
cdr3_aa: CASTTLLAQGYTF

j_call: TRBJ1-1
clone_size: few
v_call: TRBV29-1
d_call: NA
cdr3_length: 12
cdr3_nt: TGCAGCGCCAACACAGGTAGCCCTGAAGCTTTCTTT
cdr3_aa: CSANTGSPEAFF

j_call: TRBJ2-1
clone_size: many
v_call: TRBV27
d_call: NA
cdr3_length: 13
cdr3_nt: TGTGCCAGCAGTTTACAGGGATACAATGAGCAGTTCTTC
cdr3_aa: CASSLQGYNEQFF

j_call: TRBJ2-4
clone_size: few
v_call: TRBV12-3/TRBV12-4
d_call: NA
cdr3_length: 14
cdr3_nt: TGTGCCAGCAGTTTATTAGGGGCCGGGAACATTCAGTACTTC
cdr3_aa: CASSLLGAGNIQYF

j_call: TRBJ2-1
clone_size: NA
v_call: TRBV29-1
d_call: TRBD1
cdr3_length: 15
cdr3_nt: TGCAGCGTTGAAGATTACGGGGGACAGGGCAATGAGCAGTTCTTC
cdr3_aa: CSVEDYGGQGNEQFF

j_call: TRBJ2-3
clone_size: NA
v_call: TRBV20-1
d_call: TRBD2
cdr3_length: 14
cdr3_nt: TGCAGTGCCGGGACTAGCGGGTTCACAGATACGCAGTATTTT
cdr3_aa: CSAGTSGFTDTQYF

j_call: TRBJ1-1
clone_size: once
v_call: TRBV6-5
d_call: NA
cdr3_length: 14
cdr3_nt: TGTGCCAGCAGTTACACCCAGGTGAACACTGAAGCTTTCTTT
cdr3_aa: CASSYTQVNTEAFF

j_call: TRBJ2-5
clone_size: NA
v_call: TRBV7-9
d_call: TRBD1
cdr3_length: 17
cdr3_nt: TGTGCCAGCAGCCTGCATCCGGACAGGGGGCTGCAAGAGACCCAGTACTTC
cdr3_aa: CASSLHPDRGLQETQYF

j_call: TRBJ2-5
clone_size: NA
v_call: TRBV2
d_call: NA
cdr3_length: 13
cdr3_nt: TGTGCCAGCAGTGGGGGTTTCGGAGAGACCCAGTACTTC
cdr3_aa: CASSGGFGETQYF

j_call: TRBJ1-5
clone_size: few
v_call: TRBV6-1
d_call: TRBD1
cdr3_length: 14
cdr3_nt: TGTGCCAGCAGTGGGGAGGGGGCAATCCAGCCCCAGCATTTT
cdr3_aa: CASSGEGAIQPQHF

j_call: TRBJ2-7
clone_size: few
v_call: TRBV20-1
d_call: TRBD1
cdr3_length: 15
cdr3_nt: TGCAGTGCCGAGGACCACAGGGGGGACTCCTACGAGCAGTACTTC
cdr3_aa: CSAEDHRGDSYEQYF

j_call: TRBJ2-2
clone_size: NA
v_call: TRBV5-1
d_call: TRBD1
cdr3_length: 17
cdr3_nt: TGCGCCAGCAGCCTCGACGGACAGGGCTCTAACACCGGGGAGCTGTTTTTT
cdr3_aa: CASSLDGQGSNTGELFF

j_call: TRBJ2-1
clone_size: few
v_call: TRBV29-1
d_call: TRBD2
cdr3_length: 14
cdr3_nt: TGCAGCGTGGCTGTAGGGACTAGCGGGAATGAGCAGTTCTTC
cdr3_aa: CSVAVGTSGNEQFF

j_call: TRBJ2-1
clone_size: NA
v_call: TRBV4-2
d_call: NA
cdr3_length: 15
cdr3_nt: TGTGCCAGCAGCCAAGAGTCCTCACGTCGCAATGAGCAGTTCTTC
cdr3_aa: CASSQESSRRNEQFF

j_call: TRBJ1-3
clone_size: NA
v_call: TRBV7-2
d_call: NA
cdr3_length: 16
cdr3_nt: TGTGCCAGCAGCATAGTGAGGCCCTCCTCTGGAAACACCATATATTTT
cdr3_aa: CASSIVRPSSGNTIYF

j_call: TRBJ2-1
clone_size: NA
v_call: TRBV3-1
d_call: NA
cdr3_length: 16
cdr3_nt: TGTGCCAGCAGCCAGGGGGGATCCCACTCCTACAATGAGCAGTTCTTC
cdr3_aa: CASSQGGSHSYNEQFF

j_call: TRBJ1-1
clone_size: few
v_call: TRBV27
d_call: NA
cdr3_length: 13
cdr3_nt: TGTGCCAGCAGTCCCCAGATCGGAACTGAAGCTTTCTTT
cdr3_aa: CASSPQIGTEAFF

j_call: TRBJ2-7
clone_size: NA
v_call: TRBV6-2/TRBV6-3
d_call: TRBD2
cdr3_length: 15
cdr3_nt: TGTGCCAGCAGCCTACTAGCGGGGAGAACCTACGAGCAGTACTTC
cdr3_aa: CASSLLAGRTYEQYF

j_call: TRBJ2-4
clone_size: NA
v_call: TRBV2
d_call: NA
cdr3_length: 14
cdr3_nt: TGTGCCAGCACTTTCAGGGGACTGGGAAACATTCAGTACTTC
cdr3_aa: CASTFRGLGNIQYF

j_call: TRBJ2-7
clone_size: NA
v_call: TRBV10-3
d_call: TRBD1
cdr3_length: 13
cdr3_nt: TGTGCCATCAGTGGGGACAGGGTCTACGAGCAGTACTTC
cdr3_aa: CAISGDRVYEQYF

j_call: TRBJ2-5
clone_size: few
v_call: TRBV10-2
d_call: NA
cdr3_length: 14
cdr3_nt: TGCGCCAGCAGGGGCCAGGCCCTGCAAGAGACCCAGTACTTC
cdr3_aa: CASRGQALQETQYF

j_call: TRBJ2-5
clone_size: few
v_call: TRBV15
d_call: NA
cdr3_length: 16
cdr3_nt: TGTGCCACCAGCAGGACCGACAGGCCGTACCAAGAGACCCAGTACTTC
cdr3_aa: CATSRTDRPYQETQYF

j_call: TRBJ2-1
clone_size: NA
v_call: TRBV12-3/TRBV12-4
d_call: NA
cdr3_length: 15
cdr3_nt: TGTGCCAGCAGTTTTAGACTAGATTCCTACAATGAGCAGTTCTTC
cdr3_aa: CASSFRLDSYNEQFF

j_call: TRBJ1-3
clone_size: NA
v_call: TRBV4-3
d_call: NA
cdr3_length: 18
cdr3_nt: TGCGCCAGCAGCCACGCTTGGCCTCCGGGCTACTCTGGAAACACCATATATTTT
cdr3_aa: CASSHAWPPGYSGNTIYF

j_call: TRBJ1-1
clone_size: NA
v_call: TRBV29-1
d_call: NA
cdr3_length: 10
cdr3_nt: TGCAGCGTTGTGGCGGAAGAAGCTTTCTTT
cdr3_aa: CSVVAEEAFF